The 23 T cell receptor beta chains below were found in one sample sequenced in a study of T cell responses to AZD1222 COVID-19 vaccine. The data were produced by immunoSEQ multiplex PCR, yet TCRdb's version contains in-frame clones alone and is incomplete. The profile covers around 100,000 clones, with approximately 83% appearing a single time and 5.5% to 7% taken by the ten largest. The sequencing here drew on peripheral blood, taken on day 0 of AZD1222 vaccination. The receptors originated from an adult in good health.

The chain uses TRBV6-5 and TRBJ1-1, with D unclear. V lost 0 bases and J lost 2, with 10 bases in between. The CDR3 runs 15 residues. Germline lookup yields CDR1 MNHEY and CDR2 SVGAGI. CDR3: CASSYSGMGNTEAFF. The CDR3 DNA reads as TGTGCCAGCAGTTACTCGGGGATGGGAAACACTGAAGCTTTCTTT.

This sequence joins TRBV12-5 and TRBJ1-2, with 7 bases that match TRBD1. This CDR3 region has 15 residues. Trimming removed 2 bases from V and 7 bases from J; junction bases left unmatched: 10. Germline CDR1 is LGHNT and CDR2 is FRNRAP. Here the CDR3 DNA reads TGTGCTAGTGGTTTGCCAATCCGGGACAGAGGTGGCTACACCTTC. Protein product: CASGLPIRDRGGYTF.

This clone showed up just once. The chain combines TRBV3-1 (or the pseudogene TRBV3-2) with TRBJ1-2, with 9 positions matching TRBD1. V gave up 3 bases and J gave up 5 bases; unmatched junction bases: 13. Per germline, CDR1 LGHDT and CDR2 YNNKEL (reference sequence). The CDR3 loop spans 17 amino acids. This CDR3 is CASSQAIGQGRYYGYTF. In DNA, the CDR3 is TGTGCCAGCAGCCAGGCTATCGGACAGGGGAGGTATTATGGCTACACCTTC.

The chain employs TRBV18 and TRBJ1-3; D unresolved. The CDR3 is 16 residues long. Trimming shortened V by 2 bases and J by 0 bases, and 11 bases separated the two germline ends. Looked up from germline, CDR1 is KGHSH and CDR2 is LQKENI. The CDR3 reads CASSPGEGLSGNTIYF. The CDR3, as DNA: TGTGCCAGCTCACCAGGGGAGGGCCTCTCTGGAAACACCATATATTTT.

In its sample, this clone was seen once. This rearrangement joins TRBV7-9 to TRBJ1-1; 9 bases are shared with TRBD1. CDR3 size: 14 residues. Trimming cost V 3 bases and J 7 bases; bases outside gene matches: 6. The V gene's germline CDR1 is SEHNR and CDR2 FQNEAQ (reference sequence). CDR3 residues: CASSFHRGQGEAFF. The DNA for the CDR3 is TGTGCCAGCAGCTTCCACAGGGGGCAGGGTGAAGCTTTCTTT.

The chain couples TRBV11-3 to TRBJ1-1; 7 bases match TRBD1. The CDR3 sequence is 16 residues long. V was clipped by 7 bases and J by 0 bases; unmatched bases: 11. CDR1 SGHNT and CDR2 YENEEA come from the germline V gene. The CDR3 region is CASTRASTGLNTEAFF. In DNA form, the CDR3 reads TGTGCCAGCACCAGGGCATCGACAGGGCTGAACACTGAAGCTTTCTTT. Full variable domain (remainder filled in from reference TRBV11-3 and TRBJ1-1): EAGVVQSPRYKIIEKKQPVAFWCNPISGHNTLYWYLQNLGQGPELLIRYENEEAVDDSQLPKDRFSAERLKGVDSTLKIQPAELGDSAVYLCASTRASTGLNTEAFFGQGTRLTVV.

This clone was seen a few times. As DNA, the CDR3 is TGTGCCTCGACGCCGTGTCGAGCTTTCTTT. Translation: CASTPCRAFF. The gene calls are TRBV27 and TRBJ1-1; D not certain. The CDR3 runs 10 residues. Trimming left V 11 bases short and J 10 bases short, with 14 bases between. Germline lookup yields CDR1 MNHEY and CDR2 SMNVEV (reference sequence).

The chain uses TRBV30 and TRBJ1-1; the D is unclear. Germline V CDR1 and CDR2: GTSNPN, SVGIG (reference sequence). V was trimmed by 2 bases and J by 5 bases, leaving 6 bases between them. The CDR3 spans 11 residues. The CDR3 here is CAWSLKTEAFF. The CDR3 bases are TGTGCCTGGAGTCTTAAGACTGAAGCTTTCTTT.

This clone was seen just once. The chain carries TRBV18 and TRBJ1-4; D remains ambiguous. The V gene lost 5 bases and the J gene lost 4 bases, with 8 bases spanning the gap. Germline assignment: CDR1 KGHSH and CDR2 LQKENI. This CDR3 spans 13 amino acids. This chain's CDR3 is CASSERNNEKLFF. The CDR3 nucleotides read TGTGCCAGCTCAGAACGGAATAATGAAAAACTGTTTTTT.

This sequence joins TRBV4-2 and TRBJ1-3, with D uncertain. This CDR3 contains 15 residues. Germline assignment: CDR1 LGHNA and CDR2 YNFKEQ. The V end was cut by 1 base, the J end by 0 bases, with 7 bases between. CDR3 region: CASSQGDRSGNTIYF. The CDR3, as DNA: TGTGCCAGCAGCCAAGGGGATCGCTCTGGAAACACCATATATTTT.

This chain joins TRBV2 and TRBJ2-4; D not resolved. The CDR3 is 10 amino acids. Germline lookup yields CDR1 SNHLY and CDR2 FYNNEI. Trimming stripped 2 bases from V and 7 bases from J, with 0 bases between. CDR3 sequence reads: CASSENIQYF. The CDR3 coding sequence is TGTGCCAGCAGTGAAAACATTCAGTACTTC.

This clone was seen just once. The chain combines TRBV6-5 with TRBJ2-3; perhaps TRBD2 as D (5 bases). CDR3 length: 13 residues. V was clipped by 8 bases and J by 5 bases, with 14 bases between them. Germline assignment: CDR1 MNHEY and CDR2 SVGAGI. The CDR3 loop is CASGSYAGDTQYF. For the CDR3, the DNA is TGTGCCAGCGGCTCCTACGCGGGAGATACGCAGTATTTT.

The rearrangement joins TRBV3-1 (or the pseudogene TRBV3-2) to TRBJ1-4; D unresolved. This CDR3 comprises 13 residues. V gave up 7 bases and J gave up 8 bases, with 14 bases separating them. Germline V CDR1 and CDR2: LGHDT, YNNKEL (reference sequence). The CDR3 sequence: CASMAGVGEKLFF. CDR3 coding DNA: TGTGCCAGCATGGCCGGGGTTGGGGAAAAACTGTTTTTT.

The V and J genes are TRBV25-1 and TRBJ1-1; D is uncertain. The V and J ends lost 5 bases and 0 bases respectively, with 10 bases between them. This CDR3 has 14 amino acids. CDR1 is MGHDK and CDR2 is SYGVNS in the germline V gene. CDR3 sequence (DNA): TGTGCCAGCAGTTTCACTGGACTGAACACTGAAGCTTTCTTT. This codes for CASSFTGLNTEAFF.

This CDR3 is CASSLGGLGTGGLLDGYTF. The CDR3 DNA sequence: TGTGCCAGCAGCTTAGGGGGTTTGGGGACAGGGGGCCTTTTGGATGGCTACACCTTC. The J gene is TRBJ1-2, the V gene TRBV7-8, with TRBD1 matching over 12 bases. Losses at the gene ends were 1 base for V and 6 bases for J; bases not matched to a gene: 15. The V gene's germline CDR1 is SGHVS and CDR2 FQNEAQ. This CDR3 contains 19 residues.

V usage is TRBV19 and J usage is TRBJ1-3; D is ambiguous. The V gene's germline CDR1 is LNHDA and CDR2 SQIVND (reference sequence). This CDR3 spans 15 amino acids. V lost 3 bases, J lost 0 bases, and 9 bases lay in between. The CDR3 region is CASSIDTYSGNTIYF. The CDR3 DNA reads TGTGCCAGTAGTATTGACACGTACTCTGGAAACACCATATATTTT. The whole variable domain, remainder taken from reference TRBV19 and TRBJ1-3, is DGGITQSPKYLFRKEGQNVTLSCEQNLNHDAMYWYRQDPGQGLRLIYYSQIVNDFQKGDIAEGYSVSREKKESFPLTVTSAQKNPTAFYLCASSIDTYSGNTIYFGEGSWLTVV.

V is TRBV2 and J is TRBJ2-3; a weak D match, TRBD1 (6 bases). The V and J ends lost 8 bases and 2 bases respectively, with 29 bases between them. The CDR3 is made up of 19 amino acids. The germline gives CDR1 SNHLY, CDR2 FYNNEI. The CDR3 region has the DNA TGTGCCAGCCACCGCCGGGACACGACTTCCTCGCTGCACACAGATACGCAGTATTTT. Its translation: CASHRRDTTSSLHTDTQYF.

This clone was detected only once. The CDR3 loop is CASTVGGLWTEAFF. The CDR3 DNA reads TGTGCCAGTACGGTGGGGGGGTTGTGGACTGAAGCTTTCTTT. This sequence joins TRBV19 and TRBJ1-1; possibly TRBD1 for D (5 bases). Deletions cut 7 bases from V and 5 bases from J, with 17 bases between. Germline-derived CDR1 and CDR2 are LNHDA and SQIVND (reference sequence). This CDR3 has 14 amino acids. The whole variable domain, filled in from reference TRBV19 and TRBJ1-1, reads DGGITQSPKYLFRKEGQNVTLSCEQNLNHDAMYWYRQDPGQGLRLIYYSQIVNDFQKGDIAEGYSVSREKKESFPLTVTSAQKNPTAFYLCASTVGGLWTEAFFGQGTRLTVV.

There are a few counts of this clone. The CDR3 bases are TGTGCCAGCAGCCAAGGGGTCACAGCAGCCTACGAGCAGTACTTC. It specifies CASSQGVTAAYEQYF. This sequence joins TRBV4-2 and TRBJ2-7; D is ambiguous. Trimming stripped 1 base from V and 2 bases from J, with 12 bases between. There are 15 residues in the CDR3. CDR1 is LGHNA, CDR2 YNFKEQ, per germline.

The rearrangement joins TRBV6-2 or TRBV6-3 to TRBJ1-5; TRBD1 agrees at 8 bases. The V segment lost 5 bases and the J segment 6 bases; nucleotides outside the gene matches: 9. The CDR3 sequence is 15 residues long. From germline, CDR1 is MNHEY and CDR2 SVGEGT. The CDR3: CASSTGQGFRQPQHF. Here the CDR3 DNA reads TGTGCCAGCAGTACCGGACAGGGTTTCCGTCAGCCCCAGCATTTT.

This sequence joins TRBV29-1 and TRBJ2-1; a weak D match, TRBD2 (5 bases). Trimming pared 6 bases from V and 10 bases from J, leaving 19 bases between. Germline CDR1 is SQVTM and CDR2 is ANQGSEA. The CDR3 totals 13 residues. CDR3 loop: CSVADIALREQFF. CDR3 nucleotide sequence: TGCAGCGTAGCGGATATCGCCCTCCGGGAGCAGTTCTTC.

V usage is TRBV15 and J usage is TRBJ2-7; TRBD1 is a possible D gene (7 bases). This CDR3 is built from 15 residues. Germline values: CDR1 LNHNV, CDR2 YYDKDF (reference sequence). The V and J ends lost 0 bases and 5 bases respectively, with 14 bases between them. CDR3 nucleotide sequence: TGTGCCACCAGCAGAGATGACAGGGACTGGGACGAGCAGTACTTC. As protein: CATSRDDRDWDEQYF.

The CDR3 nucleotides are TGTGCCAGCAGCCAGGTCGGGACAGGGACTTACAATGAGCAGTTCTTC. It codes for CASSQVGTGTYNEQFF. The rearrangement uses TRBV3-1 (or the pseudogene TRBV3-2) and TRBJ2-1; 9 bases line up with TRBD1. CDR3 length: 16 residues. V lost 3 bases and J lost 4; bases outside the gene matches: 7. Germline lookup yields CDR1 LGHDT and CDR2 YNNKEL (reference sequence).